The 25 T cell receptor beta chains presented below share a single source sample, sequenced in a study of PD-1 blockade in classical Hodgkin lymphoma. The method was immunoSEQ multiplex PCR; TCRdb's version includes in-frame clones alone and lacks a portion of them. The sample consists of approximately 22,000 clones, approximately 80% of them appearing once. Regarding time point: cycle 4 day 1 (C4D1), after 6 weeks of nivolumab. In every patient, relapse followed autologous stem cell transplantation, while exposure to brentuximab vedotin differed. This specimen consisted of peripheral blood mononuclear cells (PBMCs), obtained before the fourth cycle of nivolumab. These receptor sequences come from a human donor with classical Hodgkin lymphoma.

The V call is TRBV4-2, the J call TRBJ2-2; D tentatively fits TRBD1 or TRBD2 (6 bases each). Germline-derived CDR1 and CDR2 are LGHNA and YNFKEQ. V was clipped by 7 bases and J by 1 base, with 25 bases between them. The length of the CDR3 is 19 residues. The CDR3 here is CASTLKRGTRGVNTGELFF. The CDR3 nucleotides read TGTGCCAGCACTTTGAAGAGGGGGACGCGCGGGGTGAACACCGGGGAGCTGTTTTTT.

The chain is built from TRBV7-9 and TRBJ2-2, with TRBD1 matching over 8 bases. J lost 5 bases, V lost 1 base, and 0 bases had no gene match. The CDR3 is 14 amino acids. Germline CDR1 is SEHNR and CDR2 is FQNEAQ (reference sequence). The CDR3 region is CASSLGTGTGELFF. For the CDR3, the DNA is TGTGCCAGCAGCTTAGGGACAGGGACCGGGGAGCTGTTTTTT.

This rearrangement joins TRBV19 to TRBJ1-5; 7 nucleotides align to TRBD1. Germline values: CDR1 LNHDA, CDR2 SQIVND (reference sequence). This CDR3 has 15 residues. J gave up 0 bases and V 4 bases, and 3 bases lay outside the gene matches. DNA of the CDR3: TGTGCCAGTAGTAGAACAGGGGTTAGCAATCAGCCCCAGCATTTT. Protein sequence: CASSRTGVSNQPQHF.

In DNA, the CDR3 is TGTGCCAGGCCGAAGGGAGGACTAGCACCTGGGGCCAACGTCCTGACTTTC. Translation gives CARPKGGLAPGANVLTF. The chain uses TRBV27 and TRBJ2-6; TRBD2 agrees at 8 bases. V was clipped by 9 bases and J by 2 bases; unmatched bases: 12. Germline CDR1 reads MNHEY; CDR2 reads SMNVEV (reference sequence). There are 17 residues in the CDR3.

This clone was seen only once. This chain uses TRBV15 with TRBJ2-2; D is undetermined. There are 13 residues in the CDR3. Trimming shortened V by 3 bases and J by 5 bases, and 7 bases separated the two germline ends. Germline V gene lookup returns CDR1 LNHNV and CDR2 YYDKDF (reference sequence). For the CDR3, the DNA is TGTGCCACCAGCAGGATACAGACCGGGGAGCTGTTTTTT. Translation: CATSRIQTGELFF.

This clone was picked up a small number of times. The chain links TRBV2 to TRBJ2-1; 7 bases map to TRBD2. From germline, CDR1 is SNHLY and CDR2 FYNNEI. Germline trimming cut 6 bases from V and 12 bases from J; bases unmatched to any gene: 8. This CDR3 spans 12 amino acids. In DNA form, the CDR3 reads TGTGCCAGCAGAGGGGAGGGAACGGGGCAGTTCTTC. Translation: CASRGEGTGQFF.

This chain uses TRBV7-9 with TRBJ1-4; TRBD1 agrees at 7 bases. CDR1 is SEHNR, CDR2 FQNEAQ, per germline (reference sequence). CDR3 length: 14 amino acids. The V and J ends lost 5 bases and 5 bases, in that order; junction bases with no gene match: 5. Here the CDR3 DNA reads TGTGCCAGCAGCCCGGACAGGACCAATGAAAAACTGTTTTTT. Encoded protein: CASSPDRTNEKLFF.

The CDR3 region is CASSLVRSAGLLEKLFF. The CDR3 DNA reads as TGTGCCAGCAGCTTAGTACGCAGTGCGGGACTCCTTGAAAAACTGTTTTTT. The chain links TRBV7-2 to TRBJ1-4; D is possibly TRBD1 (5 bases). Trimming took off 1 base at V and 7 bases at J, with 19 bases between the two ends. CDR3 size: 17 residues. CDR1 and CDR2 (germline): SGHTA, FQGNSA. Full variable domain (rest looked up from reference TRBV7-2 and TRBJ1-4): GAGVSQSPSNKVTEKGKDVELRCDPISGHTALYWYRQSLGQGLEFLIYFQGNSAPDKSGLPSDRFSAERTGGSVSTLTIQRTQQEDSAVYLCASSLVRSAGLLEKLFFGSGTQLSVL.

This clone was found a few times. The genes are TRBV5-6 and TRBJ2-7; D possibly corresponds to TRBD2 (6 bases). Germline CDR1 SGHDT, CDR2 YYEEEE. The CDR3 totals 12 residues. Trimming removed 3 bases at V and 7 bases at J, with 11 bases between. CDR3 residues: CASSSGTREQYF. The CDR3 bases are TGTGCCAGCAGCTCCGGGACTCGGGAGCAGTACTTC.

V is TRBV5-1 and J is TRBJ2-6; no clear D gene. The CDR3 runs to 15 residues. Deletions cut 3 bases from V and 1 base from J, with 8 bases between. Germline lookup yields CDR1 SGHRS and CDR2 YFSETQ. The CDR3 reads CASSSTQSGANVLTF. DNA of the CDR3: TGCGCCAGCAGCTCAACGCAATCTGGGGCCAACGTCCTGACTTTC.

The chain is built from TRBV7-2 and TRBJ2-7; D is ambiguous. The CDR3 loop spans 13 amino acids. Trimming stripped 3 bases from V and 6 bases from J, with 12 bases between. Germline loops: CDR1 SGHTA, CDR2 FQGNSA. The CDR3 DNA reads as TGTGCCAGCAGCTTTAGTGACTCGAGCGAGCAGTACTTC. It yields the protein CASSFSDSSEQYF.

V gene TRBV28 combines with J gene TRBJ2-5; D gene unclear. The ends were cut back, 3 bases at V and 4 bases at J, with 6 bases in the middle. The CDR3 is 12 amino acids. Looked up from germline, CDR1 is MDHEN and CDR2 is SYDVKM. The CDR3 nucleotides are TGTGCCAGCAGTTTGGCCAGAGAGACCCAGTACTTC. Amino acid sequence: CASSLARETQYF.

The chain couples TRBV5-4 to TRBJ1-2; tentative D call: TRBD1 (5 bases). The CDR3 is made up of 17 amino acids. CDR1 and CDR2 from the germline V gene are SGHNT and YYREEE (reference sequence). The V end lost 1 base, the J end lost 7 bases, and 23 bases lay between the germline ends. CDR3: CASSLFGRDEKLGGYTF. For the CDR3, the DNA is TGTGCCAGCAGCTTGTTCGGGCGGGACGAAAAATTAGGTGGCTACACCTTC.

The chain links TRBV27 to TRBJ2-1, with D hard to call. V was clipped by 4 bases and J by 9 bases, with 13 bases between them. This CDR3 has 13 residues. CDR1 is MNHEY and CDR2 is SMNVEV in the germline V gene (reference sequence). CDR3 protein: CASSSPAWGEQFF. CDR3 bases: TGTGCCAGCAGTTCTCCGGCGTGGGGTGAGCAGTTCTTC.

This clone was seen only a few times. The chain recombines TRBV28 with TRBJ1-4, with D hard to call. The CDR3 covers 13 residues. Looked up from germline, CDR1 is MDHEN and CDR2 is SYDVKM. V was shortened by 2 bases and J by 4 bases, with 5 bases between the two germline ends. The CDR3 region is CASSLLSNEKLFF. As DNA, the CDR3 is TGTGCCAGCAGTTTACTCAGTAATGAAAAACTGTTTTTT.

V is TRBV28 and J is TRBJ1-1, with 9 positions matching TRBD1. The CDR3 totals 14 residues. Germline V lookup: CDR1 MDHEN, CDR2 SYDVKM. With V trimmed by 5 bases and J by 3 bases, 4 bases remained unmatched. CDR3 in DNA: TGTGCCAGCAGTAACAGGGGGCGCGACACTGAAGCTTTCTTT. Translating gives CASSNRGRDTEAFF.

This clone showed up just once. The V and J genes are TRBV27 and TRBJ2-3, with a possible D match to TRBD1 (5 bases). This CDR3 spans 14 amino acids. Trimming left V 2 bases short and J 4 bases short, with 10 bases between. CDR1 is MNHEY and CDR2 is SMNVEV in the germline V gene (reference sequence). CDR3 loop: CASSLVTGSDTQYF. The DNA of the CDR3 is TGTGCCAGCAGTTTAGTAACAGGCTCAGATACGCAGTATTTT.

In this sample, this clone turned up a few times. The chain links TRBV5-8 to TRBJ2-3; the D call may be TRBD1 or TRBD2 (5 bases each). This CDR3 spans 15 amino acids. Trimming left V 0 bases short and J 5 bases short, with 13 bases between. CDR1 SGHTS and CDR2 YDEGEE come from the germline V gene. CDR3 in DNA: TGTGCCAGCAGCTTGGAACTAGTGGGGCGAGATACGCAGTATTTT. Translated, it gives CASSLELVGRDTQYF.

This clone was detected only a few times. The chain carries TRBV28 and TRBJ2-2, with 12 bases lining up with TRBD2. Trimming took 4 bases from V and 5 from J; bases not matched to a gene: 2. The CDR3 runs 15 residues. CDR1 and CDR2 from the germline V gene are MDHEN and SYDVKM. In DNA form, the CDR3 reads TGTGCCAGCAGTTCTGGACTAGCGGGAACCGGGGAGCTGTTTTTT. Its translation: CASSSGLAGTGELFF.

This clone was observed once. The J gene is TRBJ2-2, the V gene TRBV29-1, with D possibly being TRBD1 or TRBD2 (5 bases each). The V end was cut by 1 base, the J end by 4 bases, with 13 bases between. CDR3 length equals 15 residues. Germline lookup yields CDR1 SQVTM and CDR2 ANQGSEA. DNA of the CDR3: TGCAGCGTTGAAGGGGACCAGGCCGTCACCGGGGAGCTGTTTTTT. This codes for CSVEGDQAVTGELFF.

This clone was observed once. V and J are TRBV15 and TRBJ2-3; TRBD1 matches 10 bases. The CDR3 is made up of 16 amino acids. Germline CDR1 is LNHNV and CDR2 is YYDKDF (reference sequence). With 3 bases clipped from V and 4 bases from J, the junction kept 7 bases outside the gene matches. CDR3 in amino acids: CATSSLDRGRADTQYF. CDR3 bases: TGTGCCACCAGCAGCCTCGACAGGGGGCGGGCAGATACGCAGTATTTT.

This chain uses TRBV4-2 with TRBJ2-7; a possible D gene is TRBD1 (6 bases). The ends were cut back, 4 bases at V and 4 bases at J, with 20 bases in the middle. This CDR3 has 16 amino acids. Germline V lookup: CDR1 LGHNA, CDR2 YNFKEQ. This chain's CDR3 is CASSPKGGLTHYEQYF. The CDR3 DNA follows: TGTGCCAGCAGCCCCAAAGGGGGTTTAACCCATTACGAGCAGTACTTC.

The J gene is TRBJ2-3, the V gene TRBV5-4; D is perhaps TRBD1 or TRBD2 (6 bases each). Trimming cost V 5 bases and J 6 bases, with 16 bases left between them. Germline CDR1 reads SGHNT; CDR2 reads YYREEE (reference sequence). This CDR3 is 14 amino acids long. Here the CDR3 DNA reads TGTGCCAGCAGTCAATCGGGGGCCAGGGATACGCAGTATTTT. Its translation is CASSQSGARDTQYF.

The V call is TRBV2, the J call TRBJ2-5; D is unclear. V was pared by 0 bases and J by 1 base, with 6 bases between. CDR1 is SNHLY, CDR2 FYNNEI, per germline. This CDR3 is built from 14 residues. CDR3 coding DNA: TGTGCCAGCAGTGAAGCACAAGGCCAAGAGACCCAGTACTTC. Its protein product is CASSEAQGQETQYF.

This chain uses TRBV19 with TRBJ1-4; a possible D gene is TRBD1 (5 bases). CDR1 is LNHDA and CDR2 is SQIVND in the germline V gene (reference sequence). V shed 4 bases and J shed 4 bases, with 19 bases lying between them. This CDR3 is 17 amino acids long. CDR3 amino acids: CASSKDPRGELNEKLFF. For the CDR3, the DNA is TGTGCCAGTAGTAAAGATCCCCGGGGGGAGCTTAATGAAAAACTGTTTTTT.